This T cell receptor beta chain was captured in a study of beta chain features in type 1 diabetes. As for the study in general: Patient and healthy donor groups were alike in age, gender and cell yields. Whole-study results and caveats: Naive, central memory and Treg TCRB repertoires seemed to resemble each other more closely in patients than they did in healthy donors. PCR might show a preference for shorter templates, equally across patients and controls.

This clone was counted ten times or more. As yet, its antigen is unknown. The CDR3 is 14 residues long. CDR1 is SGHTA, CDR2 FQGTGA, per germline. Trimming cost V 6 bases and J 6 bases; bases outside gene matches: 6. cDNA synthesis used the whole RNA isolate, giving expressed TCRB sequences. Regulatory, naive and central memory T cell samples averaged roughly 3.8 million reads. Profiling relied on immunoSEQ multiplex PCR, and the TCRdb table lists in-frame clones only, not all of them. In the table there are fewer than 350,000 clones, 7% to 9% of which are singletons. The sequence was obtained from a woman aged 18-30 years in good health. V and J are TRBV7-3 and TRBJ2-2, with 8 bases fitting TRBD1. The sample consisted of central memory CD4+ T cells from blood. CDR3 sequence (DNA): TGTGCCAGCAGTTCTGGACAGGGCCCCGGGGAGCTGTTTTTT. This translates into CASSSGQGPGELFF.